Listed here are 16 T cell receptor beta chains from one sample, sequenced in a study of regulatory T cells in long-lasting Graves disease (dated by TCRdb to the early 2020s). According to the study, the label for this sample's time point signals: newly diagnosed GD, antithyroid drugs for less than 3 months. RNA was extracted from PBMCs in TRIzol for both TCR sequencing and RNA sequencing. Libraries were built with multiplex PCR. Sequenced on an Illumina HiSeq 4000. iRepertoire HTBI primers and Arm-PCR amplification of CDR3 regions were used to construct TCR beta libraries. TCRdb reanalyzed the raw reads on its own, using fastp at Q25 for trimming and MiXCR for clone calling, and kept in-frame beta chains. Each CDR3 protein gets just one entry, which takes the most common genes and DNA from the rows behind it. The sample records 530,000 or so distinct CDR3 sequences, 16% of which are singletons. About 12% of the sample goes to the ten largest clones.

These data are also associated with another study on T cells in Graves' hyperthyroidism and ophthalmopathy.

Sample: peripheral blood mononuclear cells (PBMCs), taken at new diagnosis, from a patient treated with antithyroid drugs. Every receptor here comes from a man aged 18 to 35 with Graves disease. Donor details come from another sample of the same person, matched by shared clones.

This clonotype was seen more than once but under ten times. The gene calls are TRBV6-1 and TRBJ1-1, with D hard to call. The V end lost 6 bases, the J end lost 1 base, and 12 bases lay between the germline ends. Germline V lookup: CDR1 MNHNS, CDR2 SASEGT. This CDR3 contains 14 residues. CDR3 region: CASSLHRQNTEAFF. In DNA, the CDR3 is TGTGCCAGCAGCTTACACCGGCAGAACACTGAAGCTTTCTTT.

A few counts support this clonotype. CDR3: CAWGRSYTGELFF. DNA for the CDR3: TGTGCCTGGGGGCGGTCCTACACCGGGGAGCTGTTTTTT. The chain combines TRBV30 with TRBJ2-2; unclear D gene. CDR1 is GTSNPN, CDR2 SVGIG, per germline (reference sequence). CDR3 length equals 13 residues. Trimming removed 5 bases from V and 3 bases from J, with 10 bases in between. Full variable domain (remainder filled in from reference TRBV30 and TRBJ2-2): SQTIHQWPATLVQPVGSPLSLECTVEGTSNPNLYWYRQAAGRGLQLLFYSVGIGQISSEVPQNLSASRPQDRQFILSSKKLLLSDSGFYLCAWGRSYTGELFFGEGSRLTVL.

The chain links TRBV20-1 to TRBJ2-1; D may be TRBD2 (6 bases). The V and J ends lost 3 bases and 1 base respectively, with 16 bases between them. Germline lookup yields CDR1 DFQATT and CDR2 SNEGSKA (reference sequence). This CDR3 has 16 amino acids. Here the CDR3 DNA reads TGCAGTGCTAGTCGGGGGATCCCATTTTCCTACAATGAGCAGTTCTTC. This translates into CSASRGIPFSYNEQFF.

The table lists this clonotype with a few counts. Sequence at one end of the junction differs from germline and may be a read error. V gene TRBV4-1 combines with J gene TRBJ2-4, with D unresolved. Germline V gives CDR1 MGHRA, CDR2 YSYEKL. This CDR3 comprises 14 residues. The CDR3: CASSQDELGSLRYF. DNA for the CDR3: TGTGCCAGCAGCCAAGACGAGCTCGGATCGCTGCGGTACTTC.

There are many counts of this clonotype. The J gene is TRBJ2-3, the V gene TRBV7-2, with D perhaps matching TRBD1 (6 bases). The germline V gene encodes CDR1 SGHTA and CDR2 FQGNSA. CDR3 length equals 14 residues. Between the trimmed V and J ends, which lost 3 bases and 8 bases, there was a span of 15 bases. The CDR3 DNA sequence: TGTGCCAGCAGCTTCCCCCAAAGAGGGGGTACGCAGTATTTT. As protein: CASSFPQRGGTQYF.

This clonotype occurred many times. This chain's CDR3 is CAWKGDGSSQPQHF. Written as DNA, the CDR3 is TGTGCCTGGAAGGGTGACGGGAGTTCTCAGCCCCAGCATTTT. V gene TRBV30 combines with J gene TRBJ1-5; D is unresolved. The CDR3 runs 14 residues. Germline V lookup: CDR1 GTSNPN, CDR2 SVGIG (reference sequence). The V end lost 4 bases, the J end lost 6 bases, and 16 bases lay between the germline ends.

This clonotype was picked up one time. The chain uses TRBV18 and TRBJ2-3; TRBD2 might be the D (6 bases). This CDR3 is 16 amino acids long. The germline CDR1 and CDR2 sequences are KGHSH and LQKENI. V was clipped by 0 bases and J by 1 base, with 11 bases between them. CDR3 sequence reads: CASSPPGSGGTDTQYF. DNA for the CDR3: TGTGCCAGCTCACCACCGGGTAGCGGAGGCACAGATACGCAGTATTTT.

Points on this clonotype: A much larger clone sits a single nucleotide away, making a read error possible. V gene TRBV2 combines with J gene TRBJ1-5; TRBD1 might be the D (6 bases). Germline V gives CDR1 SNHLY, CDR2 FYNNEI. The CDR3 consists of 15 residues. The V gene lost 10 bases and the J gene lost 0 bases, with 16 bases spanning the gap. For the CDR3, the DNA is TGTGCCATCAATTATCCAGGGGATAGCAATCAGCCCCAGCATTTT. It encodes CAINYPGDSNQPQHF.

Ten or more counts support this clonotype. The rearrangement links TRBV27 to TRBJ2-7; TRBD2 might be the D (6 bases). This CDR3 contains 14 residues. CDR1 and CDR2 from the germline V gene are MNHEY and SMNVEV (reference sequence). Trimming removed 7 bases from V and 4 bases from J, with 17 bases in between. DNA for the CDR3: TGTGCCAGCACCGTGAGGAGGGGAGTATACGAGCAGTACTTC. It yields the protein CASTVRRGVYEQYF.

This clonotype came up a few times. CDR3 sequence (DNA): TGTGCCAGCAGTTCAGGACAGGGGGTGGTGGAGACCCAGTACTTC. Encoded protein: CASSSGQGVVETQYF. The chain joins TRBV2 to TRBJ2-5, with TRBD1 matching over 10 bases. CDR1 SNHLY and CDR2 FYNNEI come from the germline V gene. The CDR3 covers 15 residues. V gave up 5 bases and J gave up 5 bases; unmatched junction bases: 8.

This clonotype was seen a handful of times. Just one base apart from a much larger clone, this may be a read error. The gene calls are TRBV2 and TRBJ2-7; TRBD2 matches at 7 bases. This CDR3 spans 14 amino acids. V lost 3 bases and J lost 3; bases outside the gene matches: 5. The germline gives CDR1 SNHLY, CDR2 FYNNEI. CDR3 loop: CASSDAGGSYEQYF. The CDR3 DNA sequence: TGTGCCAGCAGTGATGCTGGCGGGAGCTACGAGCAGTACTTC.

In this sample, this clonotype turned up a few times. V usage is TRBV20-1 and J usage is TRBJ2-7; TRBD1 matches 10 bases. The CDR3 loop spans 15 amino acids. After removal of 1 base from V and 6 bases from J, the junction contained 9 bases not matched to a gene. Per germline, CDR1 DFQATT and CDR2 SNEGSKA (reference sequence). CDR3 in amino acids: CSARGVDRGSSEQYF. CDR3 coding DNA: TGCAGTGCTAGAGGGGTGGACAGGGGGTCGAGCGAGCAGTACTTC.

This clonotype came up many times. The chain has TRBV5-1 and TRBJ2-1; 8 nucleotides line up with TRBD1. The CDR3 length is 15 residues. Germline loops: CDR1 SGHRS, CDR2 YFSETQ. Trimming at V came to 4 bases and at J to 3 bases, leaving 6 bases not matched to a gene. CDR3 in amino acids: CASSPGQDNYNEQFF. The CDR3 DNA sequence: TGCGCCAGCAGCCCGGGACAGGATAACTACAATGAGCAGTTCTTC.

This clonotype was found many times. The rearrangement uses TRBV27 and TRBJ2-7; TRBD2 aligns across 12 bases. CDR1 is MNHEY, CDR2 SMNVEV, per germline (reference sequence). Losses at the gene ends were 4 bases for V and 6 bases for J; bases not matched to a gene: 7. The CDR3 covers 15 residues. Here the CDR3 reads CASSSRLAGVGEQYF. CDR3 in DNA: TGTGCCAGCAGTTCCCGACTAGCGGGAGTCGGCGAGCAGTACTTC.

This clonotype was counted many times. This chain uses TRBV12-3 or TRBV12-4 with TRBJ2-1, with a tentative D call TRBD2 (6 bases). V was shortened by 5 bases and J by 1 base, with 12 bases between the two germline ends. The CDR3 runs to 15 residues. The DNA for the CDR3 is TGTGCCAGCAGTCCCCAGAGCGGGTCCTACAATGAGCAGTTCTTC. Its protein product is CASSPQSGSYNEQFF.

This chain uses TRBV11-3 with TRBJ2-2, with D possibly TRBD1 on 6 matching bases. V was pared by 5 bases and J by 2 bases, with 15 bases between. CDR3 length: 16 residues. CDR1 and CDR2 (germline): SGHNT, YENEEA. The CDR3 is CASSPRGSTNTGELFF. In DNA form, the CDR3 reads TGTGCCAGCAGCCCCAGGGGTTCGACAAACACCGGGGAGCTGTTTTTT.